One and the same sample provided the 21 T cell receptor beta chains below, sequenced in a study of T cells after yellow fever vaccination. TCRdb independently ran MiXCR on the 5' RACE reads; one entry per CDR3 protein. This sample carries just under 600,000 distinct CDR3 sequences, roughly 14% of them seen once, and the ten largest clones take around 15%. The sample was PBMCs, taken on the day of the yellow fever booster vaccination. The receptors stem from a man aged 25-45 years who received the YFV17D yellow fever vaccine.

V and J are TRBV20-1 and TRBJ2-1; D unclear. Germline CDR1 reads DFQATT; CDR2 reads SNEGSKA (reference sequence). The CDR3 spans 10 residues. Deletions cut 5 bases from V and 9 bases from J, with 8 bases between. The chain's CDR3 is CSASYLEQFF. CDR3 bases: TGCAGTGCTTCTTACCTTGAGCAGTTCTTC.

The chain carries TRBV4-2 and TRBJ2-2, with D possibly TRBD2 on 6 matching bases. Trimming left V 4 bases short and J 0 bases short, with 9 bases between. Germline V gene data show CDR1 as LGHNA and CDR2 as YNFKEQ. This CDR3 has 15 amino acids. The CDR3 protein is CASSRRLANTGELFF. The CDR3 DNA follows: TGTGCCAGCAGCCGAAGACTAGCGAACACCGGGGAGCTGTTTTTT.

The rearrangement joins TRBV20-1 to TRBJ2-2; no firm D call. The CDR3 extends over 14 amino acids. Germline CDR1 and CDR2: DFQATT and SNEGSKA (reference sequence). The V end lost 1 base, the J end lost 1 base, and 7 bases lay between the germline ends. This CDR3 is CSARVSGNTGELFF. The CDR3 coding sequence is TGCAGTGCTAGAGTCTCAGGGAACACCGGGGAGCTGTTTTTT.

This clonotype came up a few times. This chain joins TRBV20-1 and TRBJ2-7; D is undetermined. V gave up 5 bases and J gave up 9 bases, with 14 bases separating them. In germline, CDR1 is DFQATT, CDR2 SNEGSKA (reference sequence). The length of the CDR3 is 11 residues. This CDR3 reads CSAAHRTRQYF. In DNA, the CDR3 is TGCAGTGCTGCACACCGGACCAGGCAGTACTTC.

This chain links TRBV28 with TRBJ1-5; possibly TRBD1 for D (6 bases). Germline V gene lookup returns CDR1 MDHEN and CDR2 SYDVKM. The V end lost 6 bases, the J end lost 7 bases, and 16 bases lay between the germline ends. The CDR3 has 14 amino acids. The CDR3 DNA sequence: TGTGCCAGCAGCCCGGGGGGCAGTCCGCAGCCCCAGCATTTT. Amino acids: CASSPGGSPQPQHF.

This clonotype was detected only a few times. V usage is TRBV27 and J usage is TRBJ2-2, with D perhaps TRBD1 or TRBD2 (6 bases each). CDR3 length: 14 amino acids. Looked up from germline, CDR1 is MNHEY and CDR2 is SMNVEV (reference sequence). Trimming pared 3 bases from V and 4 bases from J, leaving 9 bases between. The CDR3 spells CASSFGGPTGELFF. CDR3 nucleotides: TGTGCCAGCAGTTTTGGGGGGCCCACCGGGGAGCTGTTTTTT.

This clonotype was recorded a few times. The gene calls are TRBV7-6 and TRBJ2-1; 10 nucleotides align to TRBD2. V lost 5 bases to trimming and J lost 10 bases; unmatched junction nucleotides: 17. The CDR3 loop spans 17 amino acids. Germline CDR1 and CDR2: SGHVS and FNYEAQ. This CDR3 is CASSPYRGSGGLQEQFF. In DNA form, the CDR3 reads TGTGCCAGCAGCCCATATCGGGGTAGCGGGGGGCTGCAAGAGCAGTTCTTC. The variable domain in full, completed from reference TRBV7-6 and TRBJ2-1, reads GAGVSQSPRYKVTKRGQDVALRCDPISGHVSLYWYRQALGQGPEFLTYFNYEAQQDKSGLPNDRFSAERPEGSISTLTIQRTEQRDSAMYRCASSPYRGSGGLQEQFFGPGTRLTVL.

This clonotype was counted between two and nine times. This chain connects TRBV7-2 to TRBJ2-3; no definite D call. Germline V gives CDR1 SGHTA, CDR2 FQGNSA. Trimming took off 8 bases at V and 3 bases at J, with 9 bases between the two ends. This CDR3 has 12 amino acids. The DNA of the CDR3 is TGTGCCAGCCGACTCGGGACAGATACGCAGTATTTT. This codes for CASRLGTDTQYF.

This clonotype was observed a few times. The CDR3 DNA sequence: TGTGCCAGCGAAACAGGGGGCGAGAGGCATGGCTACACCTTC. This codes for CASETGGERHGYTF. This chain links TRBV6-2 or TRBV6-3 with TRBJ1-2; 9 positions match TRBD1. With V trimmed by 8 bases and J by 6 bases, 10 bases remained unmatched. In germline, CDR1 is MNHEY, CDR2 SVGEGT. The CDR3 extends over 14 amino acids.

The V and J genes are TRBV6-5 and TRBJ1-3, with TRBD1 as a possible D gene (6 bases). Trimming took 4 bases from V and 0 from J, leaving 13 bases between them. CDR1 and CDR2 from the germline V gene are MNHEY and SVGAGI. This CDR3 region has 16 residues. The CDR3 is CASSSGTLRSGNTIYF. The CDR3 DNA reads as TGTGCCAGCAGTTCGGGGACACTCCGCTCTGGAAACACCATATATTTT.

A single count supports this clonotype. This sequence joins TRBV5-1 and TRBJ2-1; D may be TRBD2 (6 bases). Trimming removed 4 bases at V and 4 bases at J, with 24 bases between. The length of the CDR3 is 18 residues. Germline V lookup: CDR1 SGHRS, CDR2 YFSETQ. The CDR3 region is CASSLGLGPGGGYNEQFF. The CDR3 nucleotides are TGCGCCAGCAGCCTAGGTTTGGGCCCCGGGGGTGGTTACAATGAGCAGTTCTTC.

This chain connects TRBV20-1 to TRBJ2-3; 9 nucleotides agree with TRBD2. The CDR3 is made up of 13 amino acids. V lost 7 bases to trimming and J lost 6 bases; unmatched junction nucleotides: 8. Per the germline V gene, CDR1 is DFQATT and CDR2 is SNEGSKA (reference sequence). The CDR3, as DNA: TGCAGTGAGGGAGCGGGGGGCTGGGATACGCAGTATTTT. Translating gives CSEGAGGWDTQYF.

The CDR3 sequence is CASSFRTSGSYPNEQYF. The CDR3 coding sequence is TGTGCCAGCAGTTTCCGGACTAGCGGGAGCTACCCCAACGAGCAGTACTTC. The chain couples TRBV27 to TRBJ2-7, with 13 nucleotides matching TRBD2. This CDR3 spans 17 amino acids. Germline V gives CDR1 MNHEY, CDR2 SMNVEV (reference sequence). V lost 3 bases, J lost 5 bases, and 10 bases stayed unmatched.

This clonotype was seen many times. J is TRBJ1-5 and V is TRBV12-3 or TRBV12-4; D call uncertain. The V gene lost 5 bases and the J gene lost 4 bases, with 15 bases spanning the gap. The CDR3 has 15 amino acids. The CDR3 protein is CASSQGYPWNQPQHF. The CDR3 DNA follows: TGTGCCAGCAGTCAAGGGTACCCTTGGAATCAGCCCCAGCATTTT.

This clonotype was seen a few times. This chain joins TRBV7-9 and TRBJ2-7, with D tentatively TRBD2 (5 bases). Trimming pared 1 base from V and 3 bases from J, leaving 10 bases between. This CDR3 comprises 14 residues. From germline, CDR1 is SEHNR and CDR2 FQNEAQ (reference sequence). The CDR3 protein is CASSLDGGLYEQYF. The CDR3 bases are TGTGCCAGCAGCTTAGACGGCGGACTCTACGAGCAGTACTTC.

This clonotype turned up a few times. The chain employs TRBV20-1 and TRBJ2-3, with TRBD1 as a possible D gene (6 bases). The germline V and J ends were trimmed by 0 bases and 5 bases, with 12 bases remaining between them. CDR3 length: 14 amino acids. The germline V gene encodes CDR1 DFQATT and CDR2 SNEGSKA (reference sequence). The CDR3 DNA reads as TGCAGTGCTAGAGATCTTGAGGGGGAAGATACGCAGTATTTT. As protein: CSARDLEGEDTQYF.

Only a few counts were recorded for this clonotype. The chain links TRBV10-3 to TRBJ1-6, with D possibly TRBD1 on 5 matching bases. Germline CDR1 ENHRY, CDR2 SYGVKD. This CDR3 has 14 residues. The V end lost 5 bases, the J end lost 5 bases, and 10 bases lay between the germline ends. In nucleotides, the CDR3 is TGTGCCATCAGTCGACAGACAAATAATTCACCCCTCCACTTT. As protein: CAISRQTNNSPLHF.

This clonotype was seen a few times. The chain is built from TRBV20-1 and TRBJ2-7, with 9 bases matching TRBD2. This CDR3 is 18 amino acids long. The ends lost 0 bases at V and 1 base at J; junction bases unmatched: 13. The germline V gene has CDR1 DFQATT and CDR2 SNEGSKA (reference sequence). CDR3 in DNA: TGCAGTGCTAGAGATCAAAAAGCCGGGACTAGCCTTTCCTACGAGCAGTACTTC. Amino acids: CSARDQKAGTSLSYEQYF.

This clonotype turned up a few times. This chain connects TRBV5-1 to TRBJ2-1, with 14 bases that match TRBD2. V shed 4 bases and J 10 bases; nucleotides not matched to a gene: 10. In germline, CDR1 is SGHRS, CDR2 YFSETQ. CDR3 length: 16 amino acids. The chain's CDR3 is CASSLGLAGVTGEQFF. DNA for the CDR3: TGCGCCAGCAGCCTGGGACTAGCGGGAGTCACCGGCGAGCAGTTCTTC.

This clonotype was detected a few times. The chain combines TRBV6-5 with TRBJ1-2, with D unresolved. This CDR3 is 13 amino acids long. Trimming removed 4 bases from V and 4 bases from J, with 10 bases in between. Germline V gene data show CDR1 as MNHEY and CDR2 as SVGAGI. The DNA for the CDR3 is TGTGCCAGCAGTTCCGGGCCCACCTATGGCTACACCTTC. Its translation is CASSSGPTYGYTF.

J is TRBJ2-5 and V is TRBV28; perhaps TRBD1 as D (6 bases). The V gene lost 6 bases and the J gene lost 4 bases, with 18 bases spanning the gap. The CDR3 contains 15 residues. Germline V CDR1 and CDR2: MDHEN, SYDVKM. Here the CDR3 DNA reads TGTGCCAGCAGCTCCACAGGGCCACTCGGAGAGACCCAGTACTTC. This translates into CASSSTGPLGETQYF.